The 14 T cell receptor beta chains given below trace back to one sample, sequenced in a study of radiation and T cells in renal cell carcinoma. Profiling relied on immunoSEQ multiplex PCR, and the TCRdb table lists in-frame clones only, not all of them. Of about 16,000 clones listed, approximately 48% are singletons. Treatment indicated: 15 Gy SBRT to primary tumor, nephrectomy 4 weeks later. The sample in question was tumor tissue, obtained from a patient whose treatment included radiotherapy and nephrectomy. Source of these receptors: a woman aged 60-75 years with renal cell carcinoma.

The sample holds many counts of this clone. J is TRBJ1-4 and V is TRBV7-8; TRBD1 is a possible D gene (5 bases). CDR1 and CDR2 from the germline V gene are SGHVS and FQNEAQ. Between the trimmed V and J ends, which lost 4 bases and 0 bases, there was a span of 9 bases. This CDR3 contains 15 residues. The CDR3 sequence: CASSSGLTTNEKLFF. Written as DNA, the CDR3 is TGTGCCAGCAGCTCGGGACTGACAACTAATGAAAAACTGTTTTTT.

CDR3: CASSSDRHKAFYGYTF. The CDR3 region has the DNA TGTGCCAGCAGCAGTGACCGGCACAAAGCCTTCTATGGCTACACCTTC. This sequence joins TRBV5-4 and TRBJ1-2; D unclear. Germline V gene data show CDR1 as SGHNT and CDR2 as YYREEE (reference sequence). The V end was cut by 4 bases, the J end by 4 bases, with 20 bases between. This CDR3 comprises 16 residues.

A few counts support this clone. The DNA of the CDR3 is TGCGCCAGCACCCGTGGACAGGGGGATGGCTACACCTTC. Translating gives CASTRGQGDGYTF. This chain links TRBV5-1 with TRBJ1-2; 10 nucleotides match TRBD1. Trimming at V came to 6 bases and at J to 6 bases, leaving 5 bases not matched to a gene. This CDR3 contains 13 residues. CDR1 is SGHRS, CDR2 YFSETQ, per germline.

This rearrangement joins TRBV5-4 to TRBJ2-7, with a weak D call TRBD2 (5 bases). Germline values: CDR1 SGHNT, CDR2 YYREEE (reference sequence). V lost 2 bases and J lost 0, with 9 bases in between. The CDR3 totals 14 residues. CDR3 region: CASSFRENSYEQYF. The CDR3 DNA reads TGTGCCAGCAGCTTTCGGGAAAACTCCTACGAGCAGTACTTC.

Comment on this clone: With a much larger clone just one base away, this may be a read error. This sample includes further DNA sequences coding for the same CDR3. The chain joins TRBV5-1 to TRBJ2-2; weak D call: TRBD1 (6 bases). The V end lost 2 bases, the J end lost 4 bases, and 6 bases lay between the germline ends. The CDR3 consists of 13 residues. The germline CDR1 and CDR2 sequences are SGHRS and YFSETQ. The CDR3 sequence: CASSLQGTGELFF. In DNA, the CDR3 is TGCGCCAGCAGCTTACAGGGCACCGGGGAGCTGTTTTTT.

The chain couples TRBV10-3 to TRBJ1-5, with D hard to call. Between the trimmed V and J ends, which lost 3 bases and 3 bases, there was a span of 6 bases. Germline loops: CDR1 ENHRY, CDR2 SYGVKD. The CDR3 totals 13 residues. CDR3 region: CAISDSFNQPQHF. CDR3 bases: TGTGCCATCAGTGACAGTTTCAATCAGCCCCAGCATTTT.

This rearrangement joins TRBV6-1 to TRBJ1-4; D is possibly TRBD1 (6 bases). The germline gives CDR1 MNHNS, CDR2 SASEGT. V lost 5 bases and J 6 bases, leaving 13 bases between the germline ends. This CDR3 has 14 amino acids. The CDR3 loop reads CASSQTGSDEKLFF. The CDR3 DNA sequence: TGTGCCAGCAGTCAAACAGGGTCCGATGAAAAACTGTTTTTT.

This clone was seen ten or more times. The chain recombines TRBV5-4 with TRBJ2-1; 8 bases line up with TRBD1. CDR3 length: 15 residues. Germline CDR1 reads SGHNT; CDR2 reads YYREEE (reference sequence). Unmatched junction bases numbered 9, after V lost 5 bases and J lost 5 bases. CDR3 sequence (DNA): TGTGCCAGCAGGGCCGGGACAGGTTCTAACAATGAGCAGTTCTTC. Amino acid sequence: CASRAGTGSNNEQFF.

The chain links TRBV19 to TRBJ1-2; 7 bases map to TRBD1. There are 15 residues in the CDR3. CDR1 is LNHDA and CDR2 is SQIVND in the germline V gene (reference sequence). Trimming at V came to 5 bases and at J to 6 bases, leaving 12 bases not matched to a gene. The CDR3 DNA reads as TGTGCCAGTAGTGCGTCGGACAGGCGGAGGGATGGCTACACCTTC. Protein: CASSASDRRRDGYTF.

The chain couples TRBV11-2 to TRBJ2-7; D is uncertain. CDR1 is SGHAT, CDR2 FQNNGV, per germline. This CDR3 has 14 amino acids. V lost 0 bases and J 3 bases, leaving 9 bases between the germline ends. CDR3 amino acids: CASSLDMGFYEQYF. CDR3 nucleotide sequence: TGTGCCAGCAGCTTAGATATGGGCTTCTACGAGCAGTACTTC. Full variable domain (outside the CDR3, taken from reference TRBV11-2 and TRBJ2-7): EAGVAQSPRYKIIEKRQSVAFWCNPISGHATLYWYQQILGQGPKLLIQFQNNGVVDDSQLPKDRFSAERLKGVDSTLKIQPAKLEDSAVYLCASSLDMGFYEQYFGPGTRLTVT.

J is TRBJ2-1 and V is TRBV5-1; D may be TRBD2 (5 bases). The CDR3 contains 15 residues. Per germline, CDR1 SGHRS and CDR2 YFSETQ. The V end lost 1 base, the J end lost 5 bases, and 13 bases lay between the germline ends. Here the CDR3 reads CASSLKGGRDNEQFF. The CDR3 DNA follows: TGCGCCAGCAGCTTGAAGGGCGGGCGCGACAATGAGCAGTTCTTC.

The CDR3 region has the DNA TGTGCCAGTAGTCCCTACAGGGAGGTGAACACTGAAGCTTTCTTT. Amino acid sequence: CASSPYREVNTEAFF. The J gene is TRBJ1-1, the V gene TRBV19; possible D gene TRBD1, 6 bases. The CDR3 sequence is 15 residues long. Germline CDR1 is LNHDA and CDR2 is SQIVND (reference sequence). Deletions cut 5 bases from V and 0 bases from J, with 13 bases between.

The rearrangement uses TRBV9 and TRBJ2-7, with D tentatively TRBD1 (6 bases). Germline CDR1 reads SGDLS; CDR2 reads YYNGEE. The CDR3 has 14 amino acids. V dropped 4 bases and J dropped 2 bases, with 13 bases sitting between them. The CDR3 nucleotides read TGTGCCAGCAGCAAAGACAGGAGTCCCTACGAGCAGTACTTC. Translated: CASSKDRSPYEQYF.

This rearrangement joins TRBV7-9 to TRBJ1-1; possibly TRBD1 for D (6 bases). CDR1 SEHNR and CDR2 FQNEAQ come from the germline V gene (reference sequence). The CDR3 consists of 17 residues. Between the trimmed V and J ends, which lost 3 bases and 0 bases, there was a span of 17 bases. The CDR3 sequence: CASSFPIGQQMNTEAFF. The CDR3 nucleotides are TGTGCCAGCAGCTTCCCTATCGGACAGCAAATGAACACTGAAGCTTTCTTT.